This TCR beta chain was captured by sequencing in a study of blood T cells in healthy people across ages. A few counts support this clonotype. Trimming pared 6 bases from V and 3 bases from J, leaving 14 bases between. The CDR3 covers 13 residues. CDR1 is SQVTM, CDR2 ANQGSEA, per germline. The use of a sample-barcoded 5' primer and a J-beta primer mix characterized a second PCR of about 7 to 12 cycles. TCRdb used MiXCR to reprocess the 5' RACE reads, holding one entry per CDR3 protein. Of around 990,000 distinct CDR3 sequences listed, approximately 38% were seen once; the top ten hold about 12%. Sequencing was performed on blood. This clonotype originated in a man between 18 and 29 years old in good health. The genes are TRBV29-1 and TRBJ2-5; tentative D call: TRBD1 (6 bases). CDR3 region: CSVERTAEETQYF. The CDR3 nucleotides read TGCAGCGTAGAACGGACAGCCGAAGAGACCCAGTACTTC.